This T cell receptor beta chain was recorded in a study of T cell responses to AZD1222 COVID-19 vaccine. Study-level findings and limits: Nearly half of the spike-specific TCRs reportedly recognize variant regions that carry no mutations. The donors showed a predominance of white British ancestry and of females, with possible underestimation of clonal diversity.

A remark on this clone: Its antigen is not known.

The CDR3 has 12 amino acids. Germline V lookup: CDR1 LGHDT, CDR2 YNNKEL (reference sequence). Trimming removed 2 bases at V and 8 bases at J, with 9 bases between. Data came from immunoSEQ multiplex PCR; TCRdb stores just in-frame clones and leaves some out. There are around 70,000 clones in the sample; roughly 87% occur only once, and 1% to 1.5% lies in the top ten. Sequenced here: peripheral blood, sampled 28 days after the second AZD1222 dose. The chain joins TRBV3-1 (or the pseudogene TRBV3-2) to TRBJ1-1; D is uncertain. This TCR was sampled from an adult who received the AZD1222 COVID-19 vaccine. CDR3 region: CASSQSSLEAFF. The CDR3 nucleotides read TGTGCCAGCAGCCAATCCAGTTTAGAAGCTTTCTTT.